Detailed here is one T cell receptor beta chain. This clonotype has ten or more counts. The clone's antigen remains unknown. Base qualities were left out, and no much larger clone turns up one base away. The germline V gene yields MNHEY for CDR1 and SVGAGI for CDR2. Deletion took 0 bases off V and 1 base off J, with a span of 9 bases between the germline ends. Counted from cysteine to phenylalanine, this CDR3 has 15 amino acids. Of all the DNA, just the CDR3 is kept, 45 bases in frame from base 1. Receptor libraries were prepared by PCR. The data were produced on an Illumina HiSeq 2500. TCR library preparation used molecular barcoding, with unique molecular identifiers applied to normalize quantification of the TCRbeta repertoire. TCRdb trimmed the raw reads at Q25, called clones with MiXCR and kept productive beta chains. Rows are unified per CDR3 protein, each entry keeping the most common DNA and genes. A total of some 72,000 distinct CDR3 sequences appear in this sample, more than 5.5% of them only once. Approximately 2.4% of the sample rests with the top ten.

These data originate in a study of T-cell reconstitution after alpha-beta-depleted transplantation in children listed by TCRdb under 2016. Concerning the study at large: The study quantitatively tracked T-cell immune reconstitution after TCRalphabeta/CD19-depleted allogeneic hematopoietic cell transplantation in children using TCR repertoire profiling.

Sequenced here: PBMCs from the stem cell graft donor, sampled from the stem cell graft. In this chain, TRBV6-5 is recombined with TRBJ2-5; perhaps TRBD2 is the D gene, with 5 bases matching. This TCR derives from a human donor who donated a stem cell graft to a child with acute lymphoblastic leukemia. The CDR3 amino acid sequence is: CASSYSERIQETQYF. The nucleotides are TGTGCCAGCAGTTACTCGGAGCGGATCCAAGAGACCCAGTACTTC.